Reported below is one T cell receptor beta chain. No antigen is known for it. One junction end does not reproduce the germline sequence, and a read error may be involved. This specimen comes from a study of PD-1 blockade in classical Hodgkin lymphoma. Study-wide results and limits: Repertoires differed for reasons still undefined, possibly disease activity or prior therapy.

TCRdb keeps only in-frame clones here, not all; method: immunoSEQ multiplex PCR. The sample shows more than 30,000 clones, around 76% of them seen only once. Germline V gives CDR1 SGHVS, CDR2 FNYEAQ. This CDR3 has 14 amino acids. All trial patients relapsed after autologous stem cell transplantation. Material: peripheral blood mononuclear cells (PBMCs), obtained before the second cycle of nivolumab. The chain recombines TRBV7-6 with TRBJ2-7; TRBD2 aligns across 11 bases. This TCR came from a human donor with classical Hodgkin lymphoma. CDR3 DNA: TGTGCCAGCAGCCTAGCGGGGGGCTCCTACGAGCAGTACTTC. This gives the protein CASSLAGGSYEQYF. The whole variable domain, remainder taken from reference TRBV7-6 and TRBJ2-7, is GAGVSQSPRYKVTKRGQDVALRCDPISGHVSLYWYRQALGQGPEFLTYFNYEAQQDKSGLPNDRFSAERPEGSISTLTIQRTEQRDSAMYRCASSLAGGSYEQYFGPGTRLTVT.